These T cell receptor beta chains were read from a single sample in a study of identical twins. TCRdb called the 5' RACE reads again in MiXCR, with one record for every CDR3 protein. The sample shows 1.5 million to 2 million distinct CDR3 sequences, under 35% of them seen only once. The sequencing input was cord blood. These receptors all stem from a newborn girl in good health. CDR3s include the opening cysteine and the closing phenylalanine or tryptophan. D genes are given only for firm matches. The size field is filled for only some rows; it gives once, few, many or a size class.

TRBD2	17	few	TRBV7-2	TRBJ2-3	CASSLARTSGVTDTQYF	TGTGCCAGCAGCTTAGCGAGGACTAGCGGGGTCACAGATACGCAGTATTTT
NA	12	once	TRBV7-9	TRBJ2-5	CASSSAANEQYF	TGTGCCAGCAGCTCCGCGGCCAATGAGCAGTACTTC
NA	14	once	TRBV12-3/TRBV12-4	TRBJ1-2	CASSFKVLNYGYTF	TGTGCCAGCAGTTTTAAAGTCCTTAACTATGGCTACACCTTC
TRBD1	15	NA	TRBV11-1	TRBJ2-5	CASSFSPGGQETQYF	TGTGCCAGCAGCTTCTCCCCAGGGGGCCAAGAGACCCAGTACTTC
TRBD2	15	few	TRBV20-1	TRBJ2-7	CSASNSGGPGYEQYF	TGCAGTGCTAGTAACTCGGGAGGGCCCGGTTACGAGCAGTACTTC
TRBD2	16	few	TRBV20-1	TRBJ2-3	CSASPGLAGGIDTQYF	TGCAGTGCTTCCCCGGGACTAGCGGGAGGTATAGATACGCAGTATTTT
NA	15	few	TRBV11-2	TRBJ2-1	CASSLDRAVVNEQFF	TGTGCCAGCAGCTTAGATCGAGCGGTAGTGAATGAGCAGTTCTTC
TRBD2	15	few	TRBV20-1	TRBJ2-1	CSASMPGLARHEQFF	TGCAGTGCTTCCATGCCGGGACTAGCGCGCCATGAGCAGTTCTTC
NA	15	NA	TRBV30	TRBJ2-5	CAWSAAARTQETQYF	TGTGCCTGGAGTGCGGCCGCTAGGACCCAAGAGACCCAGTACTTC
TRBD1	15	NA	TRBV15	TRBJ1-5	CATSRDRGHGQPQHF	TGTGCCACCAGCAGAGACAGGGGGCATGGTCAGCCCCAGCATTTT
NA	12	NA	TRBV20-1	TRBJ2-7	CSAASSSHEQYF	TGCAGTGCCGCCTCTAGCTCCCACGAGCAGTACTTC
TRBD2	14	NA	TRBV20-1	TRBJ2-3	CSASWRGSTDTQYF	TGCAGTGCTAGTTGGCGGGGGAGCACAGATACGCAGTATTTT
TRBD2	16	NA	TRBV6-2/TRBV6-3	TRBJ2-5	CASSSRLAGGPETQYF	TGTGCCAGCAGTTCCCGACTAGCGGGGGGGCCGGAGACCCAGTACTTC
NA	14	NA	TRBV20-1	TRBJ2-2	CSAREQGNTGELFF	TGCAGTGCTAGGGAGCAGGGGAACACCGGGGAGCTGTTTTTT
TRBD2	17	few	TRBV20-1	TRBJ2-7	CSARVGSGRLRGYEQYF	TGCAGTGCTAGAGTCGGTAGCGGGAGATTACGAGGCTACGAGCAGTACTTC
NA	13	once	TRBV27	TRBJ2-7	CASAIGRGSEQYF	TGTGCCAGCGCCATCGGACGGGGCAGCGAGCAGTACTTC
NA	13	few	TRBV12-3/TRBV12-4	TRBJ1-2	CASSLTETDGYTF	TGTGCCAGCAGCCTGACAGAAACTGATGGCTACACCTTC
NA	14	NA	TRBV20-1	TRBJ1-5	CSARALPSNQPQHF	TGCAGTGCTAGAGCCCTACCCAGCAATCAGCCCCAGCATTTT
TRBD1	14	NA	TRBV5-1	TRBJ1-1	CASRYGQGAGEAFF	TGCGCCAGCAGGTACGGACAGGGGGCTGGTGAAGCTTTCTTT
NA	16	NA	TRBV20-1	TRBJ2-2	CSAAGIQGRGPGELFF	TGCAGTGCTGCCGGAATACAGGGGAGGGGACCCGGGGAGCTGTTTTTT
NA	15	NA	TRBV5-1	TRBJ2-3	CASRTMADTQYFEYF	NA
NA	14	few	TRBV6-1	TRBJ1-2	CASSEADQNYGYTF	TGTGCCAGCAGTGAAGCGGACCAGAACTATGGCTACACCTTC
NA	15	NA	TRBV4-2	TRBJ2-7	CASSQVSSISNEQYF	TGTGCCAGCAGCCAAGTGTCCAGTATCAGCAACGAGCAGTACTTC
TRBD2	14	many	TRBV4-2	TRBJ2-7	CASSLGLDSYEQYF	TGTGCCAGCAGCTTGGGACTAGACTCCTACGAGCAGTACTTC
TRBD1	17	NA	TRBV6-1	TRBJ1-5	CASSVRDRGFRNQPQHF	TGTGCCAGCAGTGTCCGGGACAGGGGGTTTCGCAATCAGCCCCAGCATTTT
NA	13	NA	TRBV24-1	TRBJ2-5	CATSDWAGVEQYF	TGTGCCACCAGTGATTGGGCAGGGGTTGAGCAGTACTTC
TRBD1	14	few	TRBV12-3/TRBV12-4	TRBJ2-1	CASSLSRLAGGQFF	TGTGCCAGCAGTTTATCGCGGCTAGCAGGGGGGCAGTTCTTC
TRBD2	15	few	TRBV2	TRBJ2-7	CASSRLAGVPYEQYF	TGTGCCAGCAGTCGGTTAGCGGGGGTTCCCTACGAGCAGTACTTC
TRBD2	16	NA	TRBV7-6	TRBJ2-2	CAGSQVYTSGTGELFF	TGTGCCGGCAGCCAGGTCTATACTAGCGGCACCGGGGAGCTGTTTTTT
NA	13	NA	TRBV28	TRBJ2-1	CASSLFGANEQFF	TGTGCCAGCAGTTTATTCGGGGCCAATGAGCAGTTCTTC
NA	15	few	TRBV20-1	TRBJ2-1	CSARDASSSYNEQFF	TGCAGTGCTAGAGACGCTAGCAGCTCCTACAATGAGCAGTTCTTC
TRBD1	13	NA	TRBV27	TRBJ2-7	CAIGPGTGYEQYF	TGTGCCATTGGACCCGGGACAGGGTACGAGCAGTACTTC
NA	14	few	TRBV29-1	TRBJ2-1	CSVEGGDLSNEQFF	TGCAGCGTTGAAGGGGGGGATCTCTCAAATGAGCAGTTCTTC
NA	12	few	TRBV20-1	TRBJ2-3	CSEGRNTDTQYF	TGCAGTGAGGGGCGAAACACAGATACGCAGTATTTT
TRBD2	12	NA	TRBV25-1	TRBJ2-5	CASSGTSGRQYF	TGTGCCAGCAGTGGGACTAGCGGGAGGCAGTACTTC
NA	15	NA	TRBV4-1	TRBJ2-7	CASRYSGTGLYEQYF	TGCGCCAGCAGGTATTCCGGGACTGGCCTCTACGAGCAGTACTTC
TRBD1	16	NA	TRBV6-1	TRBJ1-5	CASSKKGTGFNQPQHF	TGTGCCAGCAGTAAGAAGGGGACAGGGTTTAATCAGCCCCAGCATTTT
NA	16	few	TRBV6-5	TRBJ1-1	CASSYVPPGVNTEAFF	TGTGCCAGCAGTTACGTGCCTCCGGGCGTTAACACTGAAGCTTTCTTT
NA	15	NA	TRBV1	TRBJ2-3	CTSSYGLAGTDTQYF	TGCACCAGCAGCTACGGACTAGCGGGCACAGATACGCAGTATTTT
NA	14	NA	TRBV20-1	TRBJ2-5	CSAHVNGPQETQYF	TGCAGTGCCCACGTTAACGGCCCTCAAGAGACCCAGTACTTC
NA	13	NA	TRBV20-1	TRBJ1-2	CSANRVSNYGYTF	TGCAGTGCTAACAGGGTCTCTAACTATGGCTACACCTTC
NA	13	NA	TRBV2	TRBJ1-1	CASSFAINTEAFF	TGTGCCAGCAGTTTTGCAATAAACACTGAAGCTTTCTTT
TRBD2	19	NA	TRBV4-2	TRBJ2-7	CASSQGIRLAGGEYHEQYF	TGTGCCAGCAGCCAAGGTATTCGACTAGCGGGGGGTGAATACCACGAGCAGTACTTC
NA	15	NA	TRBV6-6	TRBJ1-2	CASSYSSPGGDGYTF	TGTGCCAGCAGTTACTCGAGCCCGGGGGGCGATGGCTACACCTTC
NA	17	NA	TRBV11-2	TRBJ2-3	CASSRRLEGTTADTQYF	TGTGCCAGCAGCCGCCGACTAGAGGGAACCACTGCGGATACGCAGTATTTT
NA	14	few	TRBV5-1	TRBJ2-7	CASSFGGVSYEQYF	TGCGCCAGCAGCTTCGGCGGAGTCTCCTACGAGCAGTACTTC